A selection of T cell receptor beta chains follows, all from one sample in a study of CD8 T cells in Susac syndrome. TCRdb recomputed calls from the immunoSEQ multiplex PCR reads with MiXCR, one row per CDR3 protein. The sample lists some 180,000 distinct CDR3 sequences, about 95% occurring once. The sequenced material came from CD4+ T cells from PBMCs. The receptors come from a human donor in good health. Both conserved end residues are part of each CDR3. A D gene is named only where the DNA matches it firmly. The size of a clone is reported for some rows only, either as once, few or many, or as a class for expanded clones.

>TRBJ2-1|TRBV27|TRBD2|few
TGTGCCAGCAGTTCCCGACTAGCGGGTTCCTACAATGAGCAGTTCTTC
CASSSRLAGSYNEQFF
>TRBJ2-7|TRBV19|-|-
TGTGCCAGTAGTATACAGGGGACCTACGAGCAGTACTTC
CASSIQGTYEQYF
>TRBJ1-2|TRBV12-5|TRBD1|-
TGTGCTAGTGGTTTGGAGACAGGGGTGGGCGGCTACACCTTC
CASGLETGVGGYTF
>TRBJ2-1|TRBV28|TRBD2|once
TGTGCCAGCCGTCTAGCGGGTGGGAAGAAGTTCTTC
CASRLAGGKKFF
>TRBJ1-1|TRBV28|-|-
TGTGCCAGCAGTTTATCCAGTGAAGCTTTCTTT
CASSLSSEAFF
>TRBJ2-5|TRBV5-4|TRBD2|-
TGTGCCAGCAGGTCCTCTAGCGGGAGGCGAGAGACCCAGTACTTC
CASRSSSGRRETQYF
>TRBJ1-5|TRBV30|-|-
TGTGCCTGGAACCGAGCAGGGGAGAATCAGCCCCAGCATTTT
CAWNRAGENQPQHF
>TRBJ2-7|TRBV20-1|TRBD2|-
TGCAGTGCTAGGGTCCAGCGGGAGCCGTACGAGCAGTACTTC
CSARVQREPYEQYF
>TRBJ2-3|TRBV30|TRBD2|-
TGTGCCTGTAGGACTAGCGGGAGGATGACAGATACGCAGTATTTT
CACRTSGRMTDTQYF
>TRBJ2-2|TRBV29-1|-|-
TGCAGCGCTGCCGGACAGCAAACCGGGGAGCTGTTTTTT
CSAAGQQTGELFF
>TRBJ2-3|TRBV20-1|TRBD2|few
TGCAGTGCTAGGCGGACTAGCGGGAGCACAGATACGCAGTATTTT
CSARRTSGSTDTQYF
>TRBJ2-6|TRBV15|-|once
TGTGCCACCAGCAGAGATCGTGGGTTCTCTGGGGCCAACGTCCTGACTTTC
CATSRDRGFSGANVLTF
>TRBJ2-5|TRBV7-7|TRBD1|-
TGTGCCAGCAGCATGCGGGGACAGGAAGAGACCCAGTACTTC
CASSMRGQEETQYF
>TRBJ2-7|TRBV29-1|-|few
TGCAGCGTGACGGAAATCTACGAGCAGTACTTC
CSVTEIYEQYF
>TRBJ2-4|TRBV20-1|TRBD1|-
TGCAGTGCCCTAGGGGACAGGGGGCGAAGACGGGTGGCCAAAAACATTCAGTACTTC
CSALGDRGRRRVAKNIQYF
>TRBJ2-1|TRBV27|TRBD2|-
TGTGCCAGCAGTTTATCGGGACTAGATGGGGAGCAGTTCTTC
CASSLSGLDGEQFF
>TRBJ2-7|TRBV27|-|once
TGTGCCAGCGGGCCCATGGGCACCTACGAGCAGTACTTC
CASGPMGTYEQYF
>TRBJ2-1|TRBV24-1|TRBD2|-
TGTGCCACCAGTGATTTGCTGGTGGGGGGGTGTGAGCAGTTCTTC
CATSDLLVGGCEQFF
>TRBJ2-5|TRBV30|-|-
TGTGCCTGGAGTGTGACCGCGACGGAGACCCAGTACTTC
CAWSVTATETQYF
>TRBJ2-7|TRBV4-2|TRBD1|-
TGTGCCAGCAGCCAGTCCGGGACAGGGGATGAGCAGTACTTC
CASSQSGTGDEQYF
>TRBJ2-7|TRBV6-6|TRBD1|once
TGTGCCAGCAGTTATACAGGGGGCTCCTACGAGCAGTACTTC
CASSYTGGSYEQYF
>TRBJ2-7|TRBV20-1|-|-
TGCAGTGCTACCCTCGGCACCACCTACGAGCAGTACTTC
CSATLGTTYEQYF
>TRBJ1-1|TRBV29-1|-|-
TGCAGCGTTGATTCGGTTGGGGGCACTGAAGCTTTCTTT
CSVDSVGGTEAFF
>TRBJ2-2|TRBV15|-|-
TGTGCCACCAGCAGAGCTACGAGTACGAACACCGGGGAGCTGTTTTTT
CATSRATSTNTGELFF
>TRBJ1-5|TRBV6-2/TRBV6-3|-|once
TGTGCCAGCAGTTACTCCCTGACAGGAGGCAATCAGCCCCAGCATTTT
CASSYSLTGGNQPQHF
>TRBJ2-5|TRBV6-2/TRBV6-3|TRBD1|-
TGTGCCAGCAGTCCGGGGGACAGGGGGTTGGAGACCCAGTACTTC
CASSPGDRGLETQYF
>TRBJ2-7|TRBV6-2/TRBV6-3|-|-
TGTGCCAGCAGTTACTGGATTGGGAGCGAGCAGTACTTC
CASSYWIGSEQYF